This entry concerns a single T cell receptor beta chain. The data are from a study of T cells in Graves' hyperthyroidism and ophthalmopathy. RNA transcripts gave rise to amplified TCR beta CDR3 regions. During a first-round RT-PCR of the TCR CDR3, the HTBI primer set was used. From the multiplex PCR reads, TCRdb called clonotypes with MiXCR, one entry per CDR3 protein. The sample records around 660,000 distinct CDR3 sequences, 45% being singletons. This receptor was obtained from an adult man with Graves' disease, either hyperthyroidism or ophthalmopathy (not recorded which). The sequencing sample was made of peripheral blood or thyroid tissue (not recorded which).

The CDR3 DNA is TGCGCCAGCAGCAAGAGCAGGGGAACTGAAGCTTTCTTT. This encodes CASSKSRGTEAFF. This rearrangement joins TRBV5-1 to TRBJ1-1; tentative D call: TRBD1 (6 bases). Germline V gene data show CDR1 as SGHRS and CDR2 as YFSETQ. The CDR3 runs to 13 residues. The germline V and J ends were trimmed by 4 bases and 5 bases, with 12 bases remaining between them.